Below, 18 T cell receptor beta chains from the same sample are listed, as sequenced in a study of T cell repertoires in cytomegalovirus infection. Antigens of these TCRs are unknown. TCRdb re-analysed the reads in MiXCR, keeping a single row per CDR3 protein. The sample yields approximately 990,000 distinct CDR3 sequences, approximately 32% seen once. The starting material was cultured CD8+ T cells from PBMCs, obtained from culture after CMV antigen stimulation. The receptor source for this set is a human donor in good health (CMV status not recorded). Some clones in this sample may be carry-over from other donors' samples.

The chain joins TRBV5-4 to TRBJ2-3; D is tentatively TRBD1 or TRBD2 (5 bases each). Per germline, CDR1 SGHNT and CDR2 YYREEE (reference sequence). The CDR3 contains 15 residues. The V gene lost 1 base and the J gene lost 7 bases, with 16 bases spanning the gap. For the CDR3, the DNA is TGTGCCAGCAGCTTGTGGGACGGACCTTCGAATACGCAGTATTTT. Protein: CASSLWDGPSNTQYF. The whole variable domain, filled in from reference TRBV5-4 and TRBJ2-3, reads ETGVTQSPTHLIKTRGQQVTLRCSSQSGHNTVSWYQQALGQGPQFIFQYYREEENGRGNFPPRFSGLQFPNYSSELNVNALELDDSALYLCASSLWDGPSNTQYFGPGTRLTVL.

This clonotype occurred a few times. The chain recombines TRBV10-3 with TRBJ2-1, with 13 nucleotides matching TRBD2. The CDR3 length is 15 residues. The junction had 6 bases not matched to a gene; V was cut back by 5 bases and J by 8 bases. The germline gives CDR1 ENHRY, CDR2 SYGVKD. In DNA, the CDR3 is TGTGCCATCAGTCCTACTAGCGGGGGGGAATATGAGCAGTTCTTC. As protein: CAISPTSGGEYEQFF.

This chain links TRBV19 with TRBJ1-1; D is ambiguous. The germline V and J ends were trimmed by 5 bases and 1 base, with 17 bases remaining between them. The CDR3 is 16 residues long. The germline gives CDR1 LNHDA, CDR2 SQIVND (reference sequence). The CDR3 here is CASSYASRQANTEAFF. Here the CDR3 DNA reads TGTGCCAGTAGTTATGCGTCCCGGCAGGCGAACACTGAAGCTTTCTTT.

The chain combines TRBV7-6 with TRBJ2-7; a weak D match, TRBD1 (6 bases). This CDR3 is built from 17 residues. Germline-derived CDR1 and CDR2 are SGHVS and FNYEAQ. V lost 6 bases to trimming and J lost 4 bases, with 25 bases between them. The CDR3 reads CASRGTGAGTQNYEQYF. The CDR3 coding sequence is TGTGCCAGCAGGGGGACCGGCGCCGGGACACAAAATTACGAGCAGTACTTC.

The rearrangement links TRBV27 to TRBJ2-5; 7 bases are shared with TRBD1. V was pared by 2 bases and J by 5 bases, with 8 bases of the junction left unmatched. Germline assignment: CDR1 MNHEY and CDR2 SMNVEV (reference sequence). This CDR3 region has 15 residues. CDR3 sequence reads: CASSLTGQVVETQYF. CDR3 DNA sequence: TGTGCCAGCAGTTTAACCGGACAGGTGGTGGAGACCCAGTACTTC.

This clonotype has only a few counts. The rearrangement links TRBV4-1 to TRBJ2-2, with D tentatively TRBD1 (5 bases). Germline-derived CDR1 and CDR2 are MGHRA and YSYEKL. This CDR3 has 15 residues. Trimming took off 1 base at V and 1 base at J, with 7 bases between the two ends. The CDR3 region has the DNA TGCGCCAGCAGCCAAGCGACAGTGAACACCGGGGAGCTGTTTTTT. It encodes CASSQATVNTGELFF.

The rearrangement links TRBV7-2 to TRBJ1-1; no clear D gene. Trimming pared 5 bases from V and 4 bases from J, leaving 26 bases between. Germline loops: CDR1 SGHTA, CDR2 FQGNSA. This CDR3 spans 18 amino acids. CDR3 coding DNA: TGTGCCAGCAGCCCAGACCGGGAGATTAACGCGTGGGGCACTGAAGCTTTCTTT. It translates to CASSPDREINAWGTEAFF. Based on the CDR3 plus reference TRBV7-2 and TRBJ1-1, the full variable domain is GAGVSQSPSNKVTEKGKDVELRCDPISGHTALYWYRQSLGQGLEFLIYFQGNSAPDKSGLPSDRFSAERTGGSVSTLTIQRTQQEDSAVYLCASSPDREINAWGTEAFFGQGTRLTVV.

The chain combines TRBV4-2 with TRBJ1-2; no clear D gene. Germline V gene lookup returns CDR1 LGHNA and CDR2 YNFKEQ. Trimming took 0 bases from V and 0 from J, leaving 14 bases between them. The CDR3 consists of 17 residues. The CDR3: CASSQDLMTTSNYGYTF. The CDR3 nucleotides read TGTGCCAGCAGCCAAGATCTTATGACCACTTCTAACTATGGCTACACCTTC.

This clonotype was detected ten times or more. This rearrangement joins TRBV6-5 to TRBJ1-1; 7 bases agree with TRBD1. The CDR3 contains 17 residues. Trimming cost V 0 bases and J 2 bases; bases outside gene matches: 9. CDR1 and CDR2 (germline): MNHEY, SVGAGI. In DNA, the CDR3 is TGTGCCAGCAGTTACTCAAGGGGGCAGCCTATAAACACTGAAGCTTTCTTT. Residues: CASSYSRGQPINTEAFF.

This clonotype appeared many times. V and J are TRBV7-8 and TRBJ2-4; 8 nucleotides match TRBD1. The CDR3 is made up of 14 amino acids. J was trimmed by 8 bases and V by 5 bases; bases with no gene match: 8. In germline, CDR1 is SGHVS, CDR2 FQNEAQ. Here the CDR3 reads CASSTQGGIDIQYF. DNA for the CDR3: TGTGCCAGCAGCACACAGGGGGGAATCGACATTCAGTACTTC.

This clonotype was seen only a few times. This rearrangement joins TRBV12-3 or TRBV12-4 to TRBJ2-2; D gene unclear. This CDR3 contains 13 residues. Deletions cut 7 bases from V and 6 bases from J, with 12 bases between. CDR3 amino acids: CASNLEGAGELFF. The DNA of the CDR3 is TGTGCCAGCAACCTAGAAGGCGCCGGGGAGCTGTTTTTT.

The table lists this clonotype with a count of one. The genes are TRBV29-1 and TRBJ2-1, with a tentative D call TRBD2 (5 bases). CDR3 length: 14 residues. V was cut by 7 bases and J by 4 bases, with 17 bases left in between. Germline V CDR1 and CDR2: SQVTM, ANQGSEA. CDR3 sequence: CSAQRVGKYNEQFF. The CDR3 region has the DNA TGCAGCGCCCAGAGGGTCGGCAAGTACAATGAGCAGTTCTTC.

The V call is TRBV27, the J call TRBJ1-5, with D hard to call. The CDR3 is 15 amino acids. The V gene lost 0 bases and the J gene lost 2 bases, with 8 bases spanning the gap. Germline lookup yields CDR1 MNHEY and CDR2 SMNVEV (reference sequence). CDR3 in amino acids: CASSLSWTGNQPQHF. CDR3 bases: TGTGCCAGCAGTTTATCGTGGACGGGCAATCAGCCCCAGCATTTT.

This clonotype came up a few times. This CDR3 reads CASSPLTGIGSYNEQFF. The DNA for the CDR3 is TGTGCCAGCAGCCCCCTTACGGGGATAGGCTCCTACAATGAGCAGTTCTTC. The chain employs TRBV6-1 and TRBJ2-1; D is possibly TRBD2 (5 bases). The CDR3 spans 17 residues. Germline lookup yields CDR1 MNHNS and CDR2 SASEGT. The V and J ends lost 6 bases and 0 bases respectively, with 18 bases between them.

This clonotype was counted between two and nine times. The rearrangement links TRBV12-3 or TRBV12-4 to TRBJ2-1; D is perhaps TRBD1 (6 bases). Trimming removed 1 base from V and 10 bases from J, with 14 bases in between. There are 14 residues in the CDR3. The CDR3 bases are TGTGCCAGCAGTTTAGGGGGGCGGGTTCACGAGCAGTTCTTC. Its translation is CASSLGGRVHEQFF.

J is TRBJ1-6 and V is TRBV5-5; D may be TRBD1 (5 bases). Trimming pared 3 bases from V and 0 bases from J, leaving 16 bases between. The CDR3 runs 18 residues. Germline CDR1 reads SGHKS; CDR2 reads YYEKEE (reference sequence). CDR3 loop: CASSSGPVLSSYNSPLHF. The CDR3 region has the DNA TGTGCCAGCAGCTCGGGACCGGTGCTAAGCTCCTATAATTCACCCCTCCACTTT.

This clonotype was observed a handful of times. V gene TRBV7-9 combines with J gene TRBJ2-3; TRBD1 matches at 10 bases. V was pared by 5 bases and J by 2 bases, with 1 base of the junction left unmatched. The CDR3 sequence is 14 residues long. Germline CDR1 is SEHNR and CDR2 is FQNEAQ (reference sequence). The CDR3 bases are TGTGCCAGCAGCGGGACAGGGGCCACAGATACGCAGTATTTT. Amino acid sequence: CASSGTGATDTQYF.

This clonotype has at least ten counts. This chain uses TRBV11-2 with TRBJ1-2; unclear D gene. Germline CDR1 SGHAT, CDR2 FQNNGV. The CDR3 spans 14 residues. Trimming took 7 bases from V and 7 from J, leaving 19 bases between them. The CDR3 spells CASTDEGEKTGYTF. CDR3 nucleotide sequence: TGTGCCAGCACCGATGAAGGTGAAAAAACTGGCTACACCTTC. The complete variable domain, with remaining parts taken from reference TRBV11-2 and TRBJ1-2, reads EAGVAQSPRYKIIEKRQSVAFWCNPISGHATLYWYQQILGQGPKLLIQFQNNGVVDDSQLPKDRFSAERLKGVDSTLKIQPAKLEDSAVYLCASTDEGEKTGYTFGSGTRLTVV.